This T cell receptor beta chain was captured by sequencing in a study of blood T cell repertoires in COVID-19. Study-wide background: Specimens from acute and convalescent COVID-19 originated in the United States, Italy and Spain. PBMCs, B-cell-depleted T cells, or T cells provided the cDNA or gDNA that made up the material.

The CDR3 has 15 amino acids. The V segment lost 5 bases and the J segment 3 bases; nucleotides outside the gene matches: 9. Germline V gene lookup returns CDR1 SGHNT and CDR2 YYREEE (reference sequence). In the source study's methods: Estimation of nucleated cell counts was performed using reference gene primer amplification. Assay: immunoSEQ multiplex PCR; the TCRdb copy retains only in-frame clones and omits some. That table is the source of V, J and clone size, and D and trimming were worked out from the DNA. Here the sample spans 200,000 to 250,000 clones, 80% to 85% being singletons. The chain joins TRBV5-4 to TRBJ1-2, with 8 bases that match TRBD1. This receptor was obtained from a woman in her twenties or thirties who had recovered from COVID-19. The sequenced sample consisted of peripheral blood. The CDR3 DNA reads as TGTGCCAGCAGAGGTTACAGGGGGGAGGACTATGGCTACACCTTC. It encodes CASRGYRGEDYGYTF.